A selection of T cell receptor beta chains follows, all from one sample in a study of blood T cell repertoires in COVID-19. Using immunoSEQ multiplex PCR, the repertoire was profiled, and TCRdb retains in-frame clones only, with some absent. This repertoire shows about 68,000 clones, around 90% found once; its top ten account for roughly 3.1%. The sequenced material came from peripheral blood. Receptor source: a woman in her 50s with COVID-19, enrolled during active disease. Each CDR3 is given with its conserved first and last residue. Each record gives: V gene, D gene, clone size, CDR3 length, J gene, CDR3 protein, CDR3 DNA. D genes are given only for firm matches. Size is omitted from some rows. Given values are once, few, many or a class for expanded clones.

>TRBV7-2|-|-|14|TRBJ2-7
CASSLGGLVGEQYF
TGTGCCAGCAGCTTAGGGGGCTTAGTTGGCGAGCAGTACTTC
>TRBV15|-|-|14|TRBJ2-2
CATSSGGGTGELFF
TGTGCCACCAGCAGTGGAGGTGGCACCGGGGAGCTGTTTTTT
>TRBV2|TRBD2|-|15|TRBJ2-1
CASSQTPGLVNEQFF
TGTGCCAGCAGCCAAACCCCGGGACTAGTTAATGAGCAGTTCTTC
>TRBV5-1|TRBD2|once|16|TRBJ2-4
CASSPRDYEAKNIQYF
TGCGCCAGCAGCCCCCGGGACTACGAAGCCAAAAACATTCAGTACTTC
>TRBV29-1|-|-|13|TRBJ1-1
CSVVAGGNTEAFF
TGCAGCGTTGTTGCGGGAGGAAACACTGAAGCTTTCTTT
>TRBV3-1/TRBV3-2|TRBD1|-|17|TRBJ1-4
CASSHRDRHELYEKLFF
TGTGCCAGCAGCCATCGGGACAGGCATGAGTTGTATGAAAAACTGTTTTTT
>TRBV28|-|-|14|TRBJ2-5
CASSYGGSQETQYF
TGTGCCAGCAGTTATGGGGGGTCTCAAGAGACCCAGTACTTC
>TRBV7-2|-|-|15|TRBJ2-1
CASSLAGVAYNEQFF
TGTGCCAGCAGCTTAGCGGGAGTAGCGTACAATGAGCAGTTCTTC
>TRBV30|TRBD1|-|16|TRBJ1-3
CAWMIGQGVSGNTIYF
TGTGCCTGGATGATAGGACAGGGGGTATCTGGAAACACCATATATTTT
>TRBV21-1|-|-|16|TRBJ1-1
CASSKQEGHLNTEAFF
TGTGCCAGCAGCAAACAGGAGGGTCATCTGAACACTGAAGCTTTCTTT
>TRBV28|-|-|10|TRBJ2-7
CASQGNEQYF
TGTGCCAGCCAGGGAAACGAGCAGTACTTC
>TRBV5-6|-|-|14|TRBJ1-3
CASRSLGTSNTIYF
TGTGCCAGCAGGTCACTGGGCACTTCAAACACCATATATTTT
>TRBV2|TRBD2|-|15|TRBJ2-3
CASSWTSASTDTQYF
TGTGCCAGCAGCTGGACTAGCGCGAGCACAGATACGCAGTATTTT